This T cell receptor (beta chain) was identified during a study of T cell responses to AZD1222 COVID-19 vaccine. As for the study in general: Both about-4-week and about-12-week second-dose recipients were combined. General study findings and limits: The study sampled repertoires only after the peak T cell response. Spike as a whole was targeted by vaccine-associated CD4 TCRs, dominant at 160-218 and 743-854. Mostly white British, mostly female donors; authors suggested clonal diversity may be underestimated.

About this clone: What it binds is not known.

Produced via immunoSEQ multiplex PCR; TCRdb's table is partial and in-frame only. Seen here are 90,000 to 120,000 clones, roughly 87% observed once, and the top ten hold approximately 4.3%. The germline gives CDR1 KGHDR, CDR2 SFDVKD. The ends lost 3 bases at V and 7 bases at J; junction bases unmatched: 7. The CDR3 is 15 amino acids. The input for sequencing was peripheral blood, taken on day 0 of AZD1222 vaccination. The receptor comes from an adult in good health. The chain links TRBV24-1 to TRBJ2-1; TRBD1 agrees at 8 bases. The CDR3 DNA reads TGTGCCACCAGTGATCCAGGGGGCGCTTCGAATGAGCAGTTCTTC. Translating gives CATSDPGGASNEQFF.